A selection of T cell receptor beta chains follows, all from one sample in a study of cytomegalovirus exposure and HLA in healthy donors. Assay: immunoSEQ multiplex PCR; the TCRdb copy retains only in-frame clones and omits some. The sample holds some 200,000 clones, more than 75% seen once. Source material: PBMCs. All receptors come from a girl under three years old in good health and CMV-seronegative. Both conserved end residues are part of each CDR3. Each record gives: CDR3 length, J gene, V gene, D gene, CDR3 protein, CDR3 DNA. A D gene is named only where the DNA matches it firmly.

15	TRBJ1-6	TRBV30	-	CAWSVSAGVGSPLHF	TGTGCCTGGAGTGTATCGGCAGGGGTGGGATCACCCCTCCACTTT
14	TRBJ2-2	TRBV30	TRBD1	CASRDRGNTGELFF	TGTGCCTCACGGGACAGGGGGAACACCGGGGAGCTGTTTTTT
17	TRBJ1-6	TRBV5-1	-	CASSLGANTGYNSPLHF	TGCGCCAGCAGCTTGGGGGCGAATACAGGGTACAATTCACCCCTCCACTTT
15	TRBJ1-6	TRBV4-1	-	CASSSQQGKDPPLHF	TGCGCCAGCAGCAGCCAACAGGGAAAGGACCCACCCCTCCACTTT
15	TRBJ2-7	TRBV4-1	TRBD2	CASSQDGGGTYEQYF	TGCGCCAGCAGCCAAGATGGCGGGGGGACCTACGAGCAGTACTTC
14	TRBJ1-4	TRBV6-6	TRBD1	CASSRGQGNEKLFF	TGTGCCAGCAGTAGAGGACAGGGAAACGAAAAACTGTTTTTT
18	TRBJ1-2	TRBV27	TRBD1	CASSLRAGGFSKNYGYTF	TGTGCCAGCAGTTTAAGGGCAGGGGGTTTTTCAAAGAACTATGGCTACACCTTC
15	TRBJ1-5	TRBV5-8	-	CASSLAQGSRQPQHF	TGTGCCAGCAGCTTGGCCCAGGGGTCCCGGCAGCCCCAGCATTTT
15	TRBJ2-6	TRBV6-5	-	CASSYGFSGANVLTF	TGTGCCAGCAGTTACGGCTTCTCTGGGGCCAACGTCCTGACTTTC
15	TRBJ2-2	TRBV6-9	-	CAGRGAETYTGELFF	TGTGCCGGACGGGGGGCCGAGACTTACACCGGGGAGCTGTTTTTT
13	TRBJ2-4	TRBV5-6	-	CASSFARGNIQYF	TGTGCCAGCAGCTTTGCCAGAGGAAACATTCAGTACTTC
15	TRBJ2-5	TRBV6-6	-	CASSYSGTPQETQYF	TGTGCCAGCAGTTATTCCGGGACACCTCAAGAGACCCAGTACTTC
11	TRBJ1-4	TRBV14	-	CASSGREKLFF	TGTGCCAGCAGCGGCCGTGAAAAACTGTTTTTT
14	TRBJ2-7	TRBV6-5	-	CASRPDMGLYEQYF	TGTGCCAGCAGGCCGGACATGGGCCTTTACGAGCAGTACTTC
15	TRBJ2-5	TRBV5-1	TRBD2	CASSSPSGPQETQYF	TGCGCCAGCAGCTCTCCTAGCGGGCCCCAAGAGACCCAGTACTTC